This T cell receptor (beta chain) is from a study of blood T cell repertoires in COVID-19. The wider study: The United States, Italy and Spain provided the acute and convalescent COVID-19 samples. Sample material is recorded as cDNA or gDNA derived from T cells, B-cell-depleted T cells, or PBMCs.

Trimming took 5 bases from V and 5 from J, leaving 16 bases between them. The CDR3 spans 15 residues. Germline V gene data show CDR1 as SNHLY and CDR2 as FYNNEI. The table came from immunoSEQ multiplex PCR; TCRdb's copy has only in-frame clones and leaves some out. This repertoire shows about 53,000 clones, more than 80% found once; its top ten account for around 2.7%. The origin of this receptor is a man older than 75 with acute or convalescent COVID-19. V is TRBV2 and J is TRBJ2-1, with D possibly matching TRBD1 (6 bases). Specimen: peripheral blood. The CDR3 is CASSLLRGFNNEQFF. The DNA for the CDR3 is TGTGCCAGCAGTCTACTCAGGGGATTTAACAATGAGCAGTTCTTC. Full variable domain (rest looked up from reference TRBV2 and TRBJ2-1): EPEVTQTPSHQVTQMGQEVILRCVPISNHLYFYWYRQILGQKVEFLVSFYNNEISEKSEIFDDQFSVERPDGSNFTLKIRSTKLEDSAMYFCASSLLRGFNNEQFFGPGTRLTVL.